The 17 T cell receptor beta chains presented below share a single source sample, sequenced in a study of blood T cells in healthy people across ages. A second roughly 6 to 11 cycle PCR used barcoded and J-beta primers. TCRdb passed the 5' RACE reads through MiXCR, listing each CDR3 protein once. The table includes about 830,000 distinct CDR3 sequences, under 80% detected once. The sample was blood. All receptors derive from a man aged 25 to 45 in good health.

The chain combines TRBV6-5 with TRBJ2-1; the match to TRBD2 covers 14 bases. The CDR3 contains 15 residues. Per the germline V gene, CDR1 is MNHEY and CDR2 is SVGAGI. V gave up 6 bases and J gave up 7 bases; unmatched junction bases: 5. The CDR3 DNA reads TGTGCCAGCAGGGAGACTAGCGGGGGGGCAAATGAGCAGTTCTTC. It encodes CASRETSGGANEQFF.

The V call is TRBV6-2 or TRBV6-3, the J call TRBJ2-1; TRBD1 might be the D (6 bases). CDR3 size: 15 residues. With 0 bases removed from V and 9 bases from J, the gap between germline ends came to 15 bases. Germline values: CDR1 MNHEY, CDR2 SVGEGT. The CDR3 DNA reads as TGTGCCAGCAGTTACTCACAGGGCCTCTTCGGTGAGCAGTTCTTC. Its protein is CASSYSQGLFGEQFF.

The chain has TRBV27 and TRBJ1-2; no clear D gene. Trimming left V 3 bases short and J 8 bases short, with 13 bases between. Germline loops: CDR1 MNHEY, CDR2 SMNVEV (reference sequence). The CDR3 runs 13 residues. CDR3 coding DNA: TGTGCCAGCAGTTTCGGCGGGAACTGGGGCTACACCTTC. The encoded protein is CASSFGGNWGYTF.

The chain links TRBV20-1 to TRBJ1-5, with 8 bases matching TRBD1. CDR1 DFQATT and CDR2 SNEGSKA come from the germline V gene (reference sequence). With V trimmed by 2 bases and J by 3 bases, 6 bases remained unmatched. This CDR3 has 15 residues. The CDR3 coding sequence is TGCAGTGCTAGACCCCAGGGGGCGGTCAATCAGCCCCAGCATTTT. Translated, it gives CSARPQGAVNQPQHF.

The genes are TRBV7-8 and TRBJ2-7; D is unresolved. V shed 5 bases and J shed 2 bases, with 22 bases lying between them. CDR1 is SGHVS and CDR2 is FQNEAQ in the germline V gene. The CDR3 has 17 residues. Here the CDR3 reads CASSPRFGSRLAYEQYF. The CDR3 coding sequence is TGTGCCAGCAGCCCACGCTTCGGGTCCCGACTCGCCTACGAGCAGTACTTC.

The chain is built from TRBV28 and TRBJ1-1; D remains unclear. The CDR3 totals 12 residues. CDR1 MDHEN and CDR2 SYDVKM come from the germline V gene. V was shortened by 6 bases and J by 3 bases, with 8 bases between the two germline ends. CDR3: CASRVRDTEAFF. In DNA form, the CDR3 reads TGTGCCAGCAGGGTCCGGGACACTGAAGCTTTCTTT.

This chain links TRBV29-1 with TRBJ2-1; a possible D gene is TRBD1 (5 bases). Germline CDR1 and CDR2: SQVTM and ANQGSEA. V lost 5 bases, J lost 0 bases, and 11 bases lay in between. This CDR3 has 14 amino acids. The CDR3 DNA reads TGCAGCGTTACAAGGGGAAGCTCCTACAATGAGCAGTTCTTC. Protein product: CSVTRGSSYNEQFF.

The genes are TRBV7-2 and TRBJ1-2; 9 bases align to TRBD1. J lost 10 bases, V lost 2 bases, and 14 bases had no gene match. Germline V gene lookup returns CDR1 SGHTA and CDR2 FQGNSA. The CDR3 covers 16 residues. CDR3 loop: CASSLNGPGTGWDYTF. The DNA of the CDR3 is TGTGCCAGCAGCTTAAACGGACCCGGGACAGGGTGGGACTACACCTTC. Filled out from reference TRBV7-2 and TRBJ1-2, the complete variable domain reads GAGVSQSPSNKVTEKGKDVELRCDPISGHTALYWYRQSLGQGLEFLIYFQGNSAPDKSGLPSDRFSAERTGGSVSTLTIQRTQQEDSAVYLCASSLNGPGTGWDYTFGSGTRLTVV.

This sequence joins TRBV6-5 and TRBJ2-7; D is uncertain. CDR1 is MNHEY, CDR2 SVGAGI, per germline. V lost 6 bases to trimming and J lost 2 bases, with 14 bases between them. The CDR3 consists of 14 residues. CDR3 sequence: CASRAFSSAYEQYF. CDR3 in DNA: TGTGCCAGCAGGGCCTTTTCCAGTGCCTACGAGCAGTACTTC.

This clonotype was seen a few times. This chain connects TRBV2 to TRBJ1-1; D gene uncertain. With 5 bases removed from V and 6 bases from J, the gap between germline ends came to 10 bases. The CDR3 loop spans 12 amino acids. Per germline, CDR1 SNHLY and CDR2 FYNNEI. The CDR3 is CASSKGGAEAFF. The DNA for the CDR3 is TGTGCCAGCAGTAAAGGCGGGGCTGAAGCTTTCTTT. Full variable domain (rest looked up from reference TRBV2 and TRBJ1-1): EPEVTQTPSHQVTQMGQEVILRCVPISNHLYFYWYRQILGQKVEFLVSFYNNEISEKSEIFDDQFSVERPDGSNFTLKIRSTKLEDSAMYFCASSKGGAEAFFGQGTRLTVV.

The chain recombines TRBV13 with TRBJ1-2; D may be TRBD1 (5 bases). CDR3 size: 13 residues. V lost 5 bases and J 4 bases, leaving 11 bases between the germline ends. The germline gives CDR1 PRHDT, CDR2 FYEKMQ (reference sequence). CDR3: CASSEPGVYGYTF. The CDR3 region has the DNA TGTGCCAGCAGCGAGCCGGGGGTCTATGGCTACACCTTC.

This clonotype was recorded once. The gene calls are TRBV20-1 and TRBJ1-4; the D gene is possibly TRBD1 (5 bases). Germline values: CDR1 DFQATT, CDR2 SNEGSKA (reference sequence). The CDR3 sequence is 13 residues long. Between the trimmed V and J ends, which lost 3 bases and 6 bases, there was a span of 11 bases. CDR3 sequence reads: CSAREGGDEKLFF. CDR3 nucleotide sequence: TGCAGTGCTAGGGAGGGAGGGGATGAAAAACTGTTTTTT.

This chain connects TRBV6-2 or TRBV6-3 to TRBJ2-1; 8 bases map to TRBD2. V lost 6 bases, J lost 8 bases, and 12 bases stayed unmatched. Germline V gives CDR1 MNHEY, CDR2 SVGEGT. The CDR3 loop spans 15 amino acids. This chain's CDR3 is CASSNGTRRSHEQFF. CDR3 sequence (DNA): TGTGCCAGCAGCAACGGGACTAGGCGGTCCCATGAGCAGTTCTTC.

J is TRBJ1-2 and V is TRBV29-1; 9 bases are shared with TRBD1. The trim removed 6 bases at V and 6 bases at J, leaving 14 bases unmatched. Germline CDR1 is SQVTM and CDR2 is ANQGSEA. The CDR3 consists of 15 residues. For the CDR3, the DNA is TGCAGCGTCTCGCCCATGACAGGGGGAGGTGATGGCTACACCTTC. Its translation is CSVSPMTGGGDGYTF.

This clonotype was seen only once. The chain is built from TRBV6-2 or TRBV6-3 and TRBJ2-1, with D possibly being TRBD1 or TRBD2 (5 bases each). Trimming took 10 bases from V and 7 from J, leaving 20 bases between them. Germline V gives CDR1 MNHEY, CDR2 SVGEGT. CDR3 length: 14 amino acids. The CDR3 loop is CAIGPGREYNEQFF. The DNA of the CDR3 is TGTGCCATCGGACCCGGCAGGGAGTATAATGAGCAGTTCTTC.

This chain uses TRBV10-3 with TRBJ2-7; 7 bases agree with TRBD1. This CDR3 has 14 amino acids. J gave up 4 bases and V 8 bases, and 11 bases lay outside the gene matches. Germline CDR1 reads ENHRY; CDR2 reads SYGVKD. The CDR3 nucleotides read TGTGCCATCTCATCCGACAGGGAAAGATACGAGCAGTACTTC. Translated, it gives CAISSDRERYEQYF.

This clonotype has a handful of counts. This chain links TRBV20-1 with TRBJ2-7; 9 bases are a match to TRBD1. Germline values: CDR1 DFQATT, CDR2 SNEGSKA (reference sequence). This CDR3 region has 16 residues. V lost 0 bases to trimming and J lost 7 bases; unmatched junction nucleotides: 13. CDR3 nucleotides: TGCAGTGCTAGAGACCTGACCGGGACAGGGTTTTATGAGCAGTACTTC. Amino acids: CSARDLTGTGFYEQYF.